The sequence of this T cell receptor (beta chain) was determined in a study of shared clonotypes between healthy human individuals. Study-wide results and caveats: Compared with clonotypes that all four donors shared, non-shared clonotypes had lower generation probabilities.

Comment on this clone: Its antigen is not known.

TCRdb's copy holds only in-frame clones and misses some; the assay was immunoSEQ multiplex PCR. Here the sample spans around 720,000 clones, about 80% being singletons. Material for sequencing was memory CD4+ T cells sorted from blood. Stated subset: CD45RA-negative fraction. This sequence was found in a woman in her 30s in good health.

CDR3 protein: CASSSPDRGDEQYF. In nucleotides, the CDR3 is TGTGCCAGTAGTAGTCCTGACAGGGGGGACGAGCAGTACTTC. The chain is built from TRBV19 and TRBJ2-7; 9 bases are shared with TRBD1. The CDR3 is made up of 14 amino acids. The germline CDR1 and CDR2 sequences are LNHDA and SQIVND (reference sequence). Losses at the gene ends were 4 bases for V and 5 bases for J; bases not matched to a gene: 6.